These T cell receptor beta chains were read from a single sample in a study of T cell repertoires in cytomegalovirus infection. TCRdb ran MiXCR on the reads and lists one entry per CDR3 protein. Of approximately 160,000 distinct CDR3 sequences detected, 17% appear once; the ten largest clones hold approximately 19%. The sequenced sample consisted of CD8+ T cells from PBMCs. These receptor sequences come from a human donor in good health (CMV status not recorded). Some clones in this sample may be carry-over from other donors' samples. Both conserved end residues are part of each CDR3. The D gene is left open where the match is weak. Part of the rows lack a size; the others show once, few, many or a class for expanded clones.

d_call clone_size cdr3_length j_call v_call cdr3_aa cdr3_nt
NA NA 14 TRBJ2-7 TRBV7-2 CASSIETSSYEQYF TGTGCCAGCAGCATTGAGACTAGCTCCTACGAGCAGTACTTC
NA few 12 TRBJ2-5 TRBV7-6 CASRANPGTQYF TGTGCCAGCAGAGCGAATCCTGGGACCCAGTACTTC
NA NA 19 TRBJ1-1 TRBV7-2 CASSLPSRQFSRENTEAFF TGTGCCAGCAGCTTACCTTCCCGACAGTTTAGTCGGGAGAACACTGAAGCTTTCTTT
TRBD1 NA 15 TRBJ1-1 TRBV7-9 CASSDTGGADTEAFF TGTGCCAGCAGCGATACAGGGGGCGCGGACACTGAAGCTTTCTTT
TRBD1 NA 15 TRBJ2-7 TRBV7-9 CASSKTGGLAYEQYF TGTGCCAGCAGCAAGACAGGGGGCCTTGCCTACGAGCAGTACTTC
NA NA 13 TRBJ2-3 TRBV7-7 CASSSGPSDTQYF TGTGCCAGCAGCTCGGGACCTTCAGATACGCAGTATTTT
TRBD1 NA 16 TRBJ2-7 TRBV27 CDSSFYSGTVTYEQYF TGTGACAGCAGTTTTTACTCCGGGACAGTGACCTACGAGCAGTACTTC
NA NA 13 TRBJ2-7 TRBV19 CASAAHVFYEQYF TGTGCCAGTGCCGCCCACGTATTCTACGAGCAGTACTTC
NA NA 14 TRBJ2-5 TRBV12-3/TRBV12-4 CASSPHRSLETQYF TGTGCCAGCAGCCCCCACAGGAGCTTAGAGACCCAGTACTTC
NA many 12 TRBJ2-2 TRBV28 CASRPDRGELFF TGTGCCAGCAGGCCGGACCGGGGGGAGCTGTTTTTT
NA NA 16 TRBJ1-1 TRBV2 CASSELYRARNTEAFF TGTGCCAGCAGTGAGCTCTACAGGGCTAGAAACACTGAAGCTTTCTTT
TRBD2 NA 18 TRBJ2-4 TRBV28 CASSLGSSGGLAKNIQYF TGTGCCAGCAGTTTAGGGTCTAGCGGGGGCCTAGCCAAAAACATTCAGTACTTC
NA NA 15 TRBJ2-5 TRBV28 CASRARQLFQETQYF TGTGCCAGCAGAGCCCGACAGCTATTCCAAGAGACCCAGTACTTC
TRBD2 NA 16 TRBJ2-3 TRBV7-6 CASSLEAGDLTDTQYF TGTGCCAGCAGCTTAGAAGCGGGGGACCTCACAGATACGCAGTATTTT
TRBD1 many 17 TRBJ2-1 TRBV7-9 CASSHTRTGGKYNEQFF TGTGCCAGCAGCCACACCCGGACAGGGGGCAAGTACAATGAGCAGTTCTTC
NA NA 12 TRBJ2-1 TRBV7-9 CASSEGSNEQFF TGTGCCAGCAGCGAGGGATCCAATGAGCAGTTCTTC
NA few 15 TRBJ2-1 TRBV7-9 CASSPASGEHNEQFF TGTGCCAGCAGCCCGGCCAGCGGAGAACACAATGAGCAGTTCTTC
NA NA 13 TRBJ1-6 TRBV19 CASRLGVGSPLHF TGTGCCAGTAGATTGGGGGTCGGCTCACCCCTCCACTTT
TRBD1 NA 15 TRBJ2-5 TRBV9 CASSVWGQIQETQYF TGTGCCAGCAGCGTATGGGGACAGATACAAGAGACCCAGTACTTC
NA few 14 TRBJ2-1 TRBV29-1 CSVELASRRNVQFF TGCAGCGTTGAACTAGCTTCTCGTCGGAATGTGCAGTTCTTC
TRBD1 medium-sized 15 TRBJ1-2 TRBV24-1 CATSDPADREDGYTF TGTGCCACCAGTGACCCCGCGGACAGGGAAGATGGCTACACCTTC
NA NA 15 TRBJ2-7 TRBV6-5 CASSGSTGRLNEQYF TGTGCCAGCAGTGGATCGACAGGGAGGCTGAACGAGCAGTACTTC
NA few 13 TRBJ2-7 TRBV28 CASSIADDYEQYF TGTGCCAGCAGTATAGCGGATGATTACGAGCAGTACTTC
NA NA 14 TRBJ1-1 TRBV12-3/TRBV12-4 CASSDPGMNTEAFF TGTGCCAGCAGTGATCCCGGGATGAACACTGAAGCTTTCTTT
TRBD2 few 17 TRBJ2-3 TRBV5-1 CASSLGAGGPGTDTQYF TGCGCCAGCAGCTTGGGGGCGGGAGGGCCCGGCACAGATACGCAGTATTTT
TRBD1 NA 13 TRBJ2-1 TRBV12-3/TRBV12-4 CASSWTGVNEQFF TGTGCCAGCAGTTGGACAGGGGTCAATGAGCAGTTCTTC
TRBD1 NA 10 TRBJ2-4 TRBV7-2 CASSPGQQYF TGTGCCAGCAGCCCGGGACAGCAGTACTTC
NA NA 10 TRBJ2-7 TRBV2 CASNGYEQYF TGTGCCAGCAATGGCTACGAGCAGTACTTC
NA NA 14 TRBJ2-7 TRBV7-3 CASSLGRGNYEQYF TGTGCCAGCAGCTTAGGCAGGGGAAACTACGAGCAGTACTTC
NA few 10 TRBJ2-3 TRBV2 CASILGTQYF TGTGCCAGCATTCTTGGGACGCAGTATTTT
NA few 10 TRBJ2-5 TRBV28 CASRSETQYF TGTGCCAGCAGGTCAGAGACCCAGTACTTC
TRBD1 few 15 TRBJ2-3 TRBV7-6 CASSGDSLRPDTQYF TGTGCCAGCAGCGGGGACAGTCTTAGGCCAGATACGCAGTATTTT
NA few 13 TRBJ2-1 TRBV7-9 CASSLDRVREQFF TGTGCCAGCAGCTTAGACAGGGTACGTGAGCAGTTCTTC